These 2 T cell receptor beta chains originate from one sample sequenced in a study of blood T cells in healthy people across ages. Together with a sample-barcoded 5' primer, a J-beta primer mix was included in a second PCR lasting about 6 to 11 cycles. Via MiXCR, TCRdb re-called the 5' RACE reads, giving one row per CDR3 protein. The table records some 1,800,000 distinct CDR3 sequences, about two fifths of them present only once. Sequencing was carried out using blood. These receptors all come from a human donor in good health.

In its sample, this clonotype was seen a few times. The gene calls are TRBV4-2 and TRBJ1-1, with D perhaps TRBD1 (5 bases). Germline assignment: CDR1 LGHNA and CDR2 YNFKEQ. V was shortened by 0 bases and J by 4 bases, with 12 bases between the two germline ends. The CDR3 has 15 amino acids. The CDR3: CASSQEEAGSTEAFF. The CDR3 DNA reads as TGTGCCAGCAGCCAAGAGGAAGCAGGGAGCACTGAAGCTTTCTTT.

The V call is TRBV11-1, the J call TRBJ2-2, with 7 bases identical to TRBD1. The CDR3 contains 15 residues. Germline values: CDR1 SGHAT, CDR2 FQDESV (reference sequence). V was pared by 5 bases and J by 3 bases, with 6 bases of the junction left unmatched. The CDR3 loop reads CASSARQGYTGELFF. Here the CDR3 DNA reads TGTGCCAGCAGCGCCAGACAGGGTTACACCGGGGAGCTGTTTTTT.